The clone carrying this TCR beta chain was picked up a small number of times. Its antigen is unknown. The data originate from a study of shared clonotypes between healthy human individuals. Whole-study results and caveats: Collection of samples was limited to blood; tissue repertoires likely differ.

Naivety among CD8 cells was defined by CD45RO negativity and positive CCR7 selection, thereby excluding terminally differentiated effector memory CD45RA+ cells. Donors, healthy HIV-negative adults, lacked recent acute infections or vaccinations. TCRdb keeps only in-frame clones here, not all; method: immunoSEQ multiplex PCR. The table shows about 2.2 million clones, with about 94% occurring only once. Germline CDR1 is SGHAT and CDR2 is FQNNGV. The V end lost 5 bases, the J end lost 0 bases, and 8 bases lay between the germline ends. The CDR3 length is 14 residues. The specimen sequenced was naive CD8+ T cells from PBMCs. This TCR came from a man in his late teens or twenties in good health. Some clones in this sample may be carry-over from other donors' samples. The chain couples TRBV11-2 to TRBJ1-5; possibly TRBD1 for D (5 bases). CDR3 region: CASSAGFSNQPQHF. The CDR3 DNA sequence: TGTGCCAGCAGCGCAGGGTTTAGCAATCAGCCCCAGCATTTT.